This TCR beta chain derives from a study of early stage breast cancer tumors. About the study: Each sample averaged approximately 9.6-fold read coverage.

Method: immunoSEQ multiplex PCR; TCRdb's copy keeps in-frame clones and lacks some. In the table there are about 5,500 clones, about 70% of which are singletons. The CDR3 loop spans 16 amino acids. The V end was cut by 5 bases, the J end by 0 bases, with 14 bases between. Germline V gene sequence: CDR1 MGHRA, CDR2 YSYEKL. The receptor comes from a person aged 55 to 69 with breast cancer. This chain connects TRBV4-1 to TRBJ2-1, with TRBD2 as a possible D gene (6 bases). Sequences were obtained from normal breast tissue next to the tumor. The CDR3 sequence: CASSEEGGSSYNEQFF. CDR3 DNA: TGCGCCAGCAGCGAGGAGGGCGGAAGCTCCTACAATGAGCAGTTCTTC.